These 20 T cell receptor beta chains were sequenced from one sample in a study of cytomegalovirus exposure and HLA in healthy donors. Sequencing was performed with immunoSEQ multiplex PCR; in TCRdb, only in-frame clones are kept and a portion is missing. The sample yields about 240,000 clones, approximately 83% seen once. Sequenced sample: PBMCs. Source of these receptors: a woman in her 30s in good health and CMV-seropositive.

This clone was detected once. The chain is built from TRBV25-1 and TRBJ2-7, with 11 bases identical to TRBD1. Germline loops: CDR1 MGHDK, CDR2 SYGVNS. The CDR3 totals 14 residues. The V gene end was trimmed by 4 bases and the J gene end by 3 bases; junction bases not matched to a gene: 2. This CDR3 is CASSAGTGGYEQYF. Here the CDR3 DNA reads TGTGCCAGCAGTGCCGGGACAGGGGGCTACGAGCAGTACTTC.

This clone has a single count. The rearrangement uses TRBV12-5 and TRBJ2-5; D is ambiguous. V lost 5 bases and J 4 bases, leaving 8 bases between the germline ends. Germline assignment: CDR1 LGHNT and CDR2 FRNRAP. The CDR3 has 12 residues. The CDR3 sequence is CASGPGRETQYF. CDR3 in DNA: TGTGCTAGTGGTCCTGGGCGAGAGACCCAGTACTTC.

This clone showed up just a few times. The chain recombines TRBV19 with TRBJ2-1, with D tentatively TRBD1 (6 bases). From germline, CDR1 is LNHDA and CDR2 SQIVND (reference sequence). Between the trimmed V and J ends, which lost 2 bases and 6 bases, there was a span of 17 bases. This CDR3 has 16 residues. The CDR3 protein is CASSISDRQGPNEQFF. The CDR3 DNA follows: TGTGCCAGTAGTATAAGTGACCGGCAGGGGCCCAATGAGCAGTTCTTC.

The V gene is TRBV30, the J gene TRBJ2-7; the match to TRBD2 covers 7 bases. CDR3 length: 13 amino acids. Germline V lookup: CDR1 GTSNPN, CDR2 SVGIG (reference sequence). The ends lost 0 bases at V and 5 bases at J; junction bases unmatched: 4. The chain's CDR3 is CAWSVRRENEQYF. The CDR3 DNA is TGTGCCTGGAGTGTAAGGCGGGAGAACGAGCAGTACTTC.

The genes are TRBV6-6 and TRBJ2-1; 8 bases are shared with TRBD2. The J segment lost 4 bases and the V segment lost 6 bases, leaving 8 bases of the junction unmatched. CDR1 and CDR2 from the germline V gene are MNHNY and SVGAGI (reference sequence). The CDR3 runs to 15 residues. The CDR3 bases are TGTGCCAGCAGCCCAGCTAGCGGGCCATACAATGAGCAGTTCTTC. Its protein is CASSPASGPYNEQFF.

CDR3 DNA sequence: TGCGCCAGCAGCCACAGAACGGGACTAGCGGAGCAAGAGACCCAGTACTTC. This encodes CASSHRTGLAEQETQYF. The gene calls are TRBV4-1 and TRBJ2-5; 11 bases agree with TRBD2. Trimming cost V 3 bases and J 2 bases; bases outside gene matches: 8. Germline CDR1 reads MGHRA; CDR2 reads YSYEKL. This CDR3 region has 17 residues.

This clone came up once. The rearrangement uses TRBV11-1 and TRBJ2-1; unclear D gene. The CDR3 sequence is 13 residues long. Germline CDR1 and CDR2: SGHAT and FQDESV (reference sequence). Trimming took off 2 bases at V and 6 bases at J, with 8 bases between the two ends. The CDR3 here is CASSLNQFNEQFF. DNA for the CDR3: TGTGCCAGCAGCTTAAATCAGTTCAATGAGCAGTTCTTC.

CDR3 coding DNA: TGTGCCAGCAGTTTATCGCCGGGGGGGGCCACCGGGGAGCTGTTTTTT. Translated, it gives CASSLSPGGATGELFF. The V gene is TRBV27, the J gene TRBJ2-2, with 8 bases lining up with TRBD2. V gave up 0 bases and J gave up 4 bases; unmatched junction bases: 4. Germline-derived CDR1 and CDR2 are MNHEY and SMNVEV (reference sequence). CDR3 length: 16 amino acids.

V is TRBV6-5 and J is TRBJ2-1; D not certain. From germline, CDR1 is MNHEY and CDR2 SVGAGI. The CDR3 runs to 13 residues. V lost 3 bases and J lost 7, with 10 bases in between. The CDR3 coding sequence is TGTGCCAGCAGTTATTCGCTAAATAATGAGCAGTTCTTC. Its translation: CASSYSLNNEQFF.

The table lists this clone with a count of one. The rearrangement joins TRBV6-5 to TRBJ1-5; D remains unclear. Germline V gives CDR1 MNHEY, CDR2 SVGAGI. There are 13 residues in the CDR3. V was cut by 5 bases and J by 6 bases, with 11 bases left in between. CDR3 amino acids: CASSAGRVQPQHF. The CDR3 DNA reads TGTGCCAGCAGTGCGGGTAGGGTTCAGCCCCAGCATTTT.

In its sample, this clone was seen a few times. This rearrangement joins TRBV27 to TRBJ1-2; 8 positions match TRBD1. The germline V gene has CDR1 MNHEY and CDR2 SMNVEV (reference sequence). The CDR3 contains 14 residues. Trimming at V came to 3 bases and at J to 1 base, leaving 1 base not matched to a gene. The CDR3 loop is CASSFDRGNYGYTF. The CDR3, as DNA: TGTGCCAGCAGTTTCGACAGGGGTAACTATGGCTACACCTTC.

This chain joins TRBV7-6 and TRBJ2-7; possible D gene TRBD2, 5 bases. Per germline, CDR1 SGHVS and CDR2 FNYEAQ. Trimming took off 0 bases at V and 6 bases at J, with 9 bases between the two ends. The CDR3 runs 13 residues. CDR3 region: CASSLAYGGEQYF. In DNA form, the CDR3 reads TGTGCCAGCAGCTTAGCGTATGGAGGCGAGCAGTACTTC.

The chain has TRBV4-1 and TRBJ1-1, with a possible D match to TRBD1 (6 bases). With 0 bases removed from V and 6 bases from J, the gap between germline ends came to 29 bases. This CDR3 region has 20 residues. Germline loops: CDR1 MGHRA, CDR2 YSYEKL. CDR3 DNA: TGCGCCAGCAGCCAAGATGACGACCGGGGGGCAAGTCTTTTGGTAGCTGAAGCTTTCTTT. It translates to CASSQDDDRGASLLVAEAFF.

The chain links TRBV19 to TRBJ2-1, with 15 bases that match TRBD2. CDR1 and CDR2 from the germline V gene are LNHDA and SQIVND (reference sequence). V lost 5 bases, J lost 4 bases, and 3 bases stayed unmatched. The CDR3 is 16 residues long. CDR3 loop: CASSWTSGREYNEQFF. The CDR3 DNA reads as TGTGCCAGTAGTTGGACTAGCGGGAGGGAATACAATGAGCAGTTCTTC.

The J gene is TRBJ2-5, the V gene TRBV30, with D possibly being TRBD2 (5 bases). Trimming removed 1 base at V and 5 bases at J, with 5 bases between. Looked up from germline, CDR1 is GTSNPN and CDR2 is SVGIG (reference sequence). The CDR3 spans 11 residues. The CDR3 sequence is CAWSERETQYF. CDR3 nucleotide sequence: TGTGCCTGGAGTGAGCGGGAGACCCAGTACTTC. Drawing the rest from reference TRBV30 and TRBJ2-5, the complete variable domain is SQTIHQWPATLVQPVGSPLSLECTVEGTSNPNLYWYRQAAGRGLQLLFYSVGIGQISSEVPQNLSASRPQDRQFILSSKKLLLSDSGFYLCAWSERETQYFGPGTRLLVL.

CDR3 sequence: CASSPDRGDTEAFF. The CDR3 coding sequence is TGTGCCAGCTCGCCCGACAGGGGGGACACTGAAGCTTTCTTT. J is TRBJ1-1 and V is TRBV18; 9 bases fit TRBD1. Trimming at V came to 6 bases and at J to 3 bases, leaving 5 bases not matched to a gene. Germline V lookup: CDR1 KGHSH, CDR2 LQKENI. This CDR3 has 14 residues.

The CDR3 region has the DNA TGTGCCAGCAGCGTACGATCTAGCGGGATCTACAATGAGCAGTTCTTC. Its translation is CASSVRSSGIYNEQFF. This chain connects TRBV9 to TRBJ2-1; 9 bases line up with TRBD2. The germline gives CDR1 SGDLS, CDR2 YYNGEE. V lost 1 base, J lost 3 bases, and 5 bases stayed unmatched. The CDR3 covers 16 residues. Combining the CDR3 with reference TRBV9 and TRBJ2-1 gives the whole variable domain DSGVTQTPKHLITATGQRVTLRCSPRSGDLSVYWYQQSLDQGLQFLIQYYNGEERAKGNILERFSAQQFPDLHSELNLSSLELGDSALYFCASSVRSSGIYNEQFFGPGTRLTVL.

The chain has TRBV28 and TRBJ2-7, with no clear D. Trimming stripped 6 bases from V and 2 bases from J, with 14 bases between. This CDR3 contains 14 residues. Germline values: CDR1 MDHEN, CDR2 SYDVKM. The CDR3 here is CASRSPSTTYEQYF. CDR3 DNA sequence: TGTGCCAGCAGGTCCCCGAGTACTACCTACGAGCAGTACTTC.

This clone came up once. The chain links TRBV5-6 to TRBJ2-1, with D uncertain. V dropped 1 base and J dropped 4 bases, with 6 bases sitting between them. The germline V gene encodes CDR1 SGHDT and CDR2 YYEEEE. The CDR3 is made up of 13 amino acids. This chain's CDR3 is CASSLSSYNEQFF. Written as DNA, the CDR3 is TGTGCCAGCAGCTTGAGCTCGTACAATGAGCAGTTCTTC.

CDR3 sequence reads: CASSWAGAYNEQFF. In DNA form, the CDR3 reads TGTGCCAGCAGTTGGGCAGGCGCTTACAATGAGCAGTTCTTC. This chain connects TRBV27 to TRBJ2-1; D remains ambiguous. Trimming took 4 bases from V and 4 from J, leaving 11 bases between them. Germline V gene lookup returns CDR1 MNHEY and CDR2 SMNVEV (reference sequence). CDR3 length: 14 residues.